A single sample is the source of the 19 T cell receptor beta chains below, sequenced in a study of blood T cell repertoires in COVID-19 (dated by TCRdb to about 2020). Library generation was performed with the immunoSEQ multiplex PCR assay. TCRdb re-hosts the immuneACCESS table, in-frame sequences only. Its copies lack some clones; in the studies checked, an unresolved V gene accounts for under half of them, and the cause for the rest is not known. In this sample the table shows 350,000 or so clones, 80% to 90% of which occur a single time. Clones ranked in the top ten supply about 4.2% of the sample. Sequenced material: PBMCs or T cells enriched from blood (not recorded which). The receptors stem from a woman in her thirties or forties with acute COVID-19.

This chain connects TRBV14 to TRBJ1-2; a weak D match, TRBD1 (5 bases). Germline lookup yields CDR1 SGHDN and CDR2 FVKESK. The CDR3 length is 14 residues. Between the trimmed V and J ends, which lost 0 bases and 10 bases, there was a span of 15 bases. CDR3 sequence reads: CASSQDLGGRYYTF. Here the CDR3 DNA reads TGTGCCAGCAGCCAAGATTTGGGGGGTCGGTACTACACCTTC.

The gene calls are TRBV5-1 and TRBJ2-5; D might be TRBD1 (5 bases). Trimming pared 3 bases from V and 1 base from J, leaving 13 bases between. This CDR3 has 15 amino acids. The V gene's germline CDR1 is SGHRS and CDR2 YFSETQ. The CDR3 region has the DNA TGCGCCAGCAGCTGGGGCGCAGGTCCCCAAGAGACCCAGTACTTC. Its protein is CASSWGAGPQETQYF.

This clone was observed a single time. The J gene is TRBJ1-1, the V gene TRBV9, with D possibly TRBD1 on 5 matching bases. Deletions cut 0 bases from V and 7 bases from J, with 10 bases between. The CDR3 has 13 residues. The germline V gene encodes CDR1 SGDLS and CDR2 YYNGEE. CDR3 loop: CASSVGPGLEAFF. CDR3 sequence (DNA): TGTGCCAGCAGCGTAGGTCCGGGACTTGAAGCTTTCTTT.

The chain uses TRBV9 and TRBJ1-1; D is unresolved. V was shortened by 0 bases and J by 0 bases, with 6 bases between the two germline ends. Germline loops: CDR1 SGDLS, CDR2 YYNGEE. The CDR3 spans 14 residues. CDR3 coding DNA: TGTGCCAGCAGCGTAGCGCCGGTGAACACTGAAGCTTTCTTT. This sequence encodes CASSVAPVNTEAFF.

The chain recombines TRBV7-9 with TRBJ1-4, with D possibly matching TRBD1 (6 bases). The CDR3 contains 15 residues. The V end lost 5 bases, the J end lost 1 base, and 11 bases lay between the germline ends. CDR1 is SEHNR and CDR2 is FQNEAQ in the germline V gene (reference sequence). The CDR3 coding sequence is TGTGCCAGCAGCGATACAGGGTTAACTAATGAAAAACTGTTTTTT. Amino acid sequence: CASSDTGLTNEKLFF.

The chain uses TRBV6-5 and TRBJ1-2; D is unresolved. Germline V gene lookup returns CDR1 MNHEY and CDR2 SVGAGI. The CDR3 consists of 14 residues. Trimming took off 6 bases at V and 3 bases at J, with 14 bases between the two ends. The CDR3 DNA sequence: TGTGCCAGCAGGGGCAAACTGAACTACTATGGCTACACCTTC. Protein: CASRGKLNYYGYTF.

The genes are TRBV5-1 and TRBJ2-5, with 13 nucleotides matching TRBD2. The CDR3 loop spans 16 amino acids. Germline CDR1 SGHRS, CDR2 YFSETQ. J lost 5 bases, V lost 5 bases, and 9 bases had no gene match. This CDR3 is CASSPGTSGMVETQYF. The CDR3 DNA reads TGCGCCAGCAGTCCCGGGACTAGCGGGATGGTGGAGACCCAGTACTTC.

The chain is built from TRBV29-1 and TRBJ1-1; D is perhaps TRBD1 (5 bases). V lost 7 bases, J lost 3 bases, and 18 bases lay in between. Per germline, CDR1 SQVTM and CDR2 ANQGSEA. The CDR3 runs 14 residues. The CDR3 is CSAVRGTVDTEAFF. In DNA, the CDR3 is TGCAGCGCGGTAAGGGGAACGGTGGACACTGAAGCTTTCTTT.

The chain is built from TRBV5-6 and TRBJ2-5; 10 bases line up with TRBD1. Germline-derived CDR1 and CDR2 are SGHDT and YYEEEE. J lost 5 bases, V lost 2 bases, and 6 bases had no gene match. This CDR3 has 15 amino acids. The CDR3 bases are TGTGCCAGCAGCTTTCGACAGGGGGCGCGGGAGACCCAGTACTTC. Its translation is CASSFRQGARETQYF. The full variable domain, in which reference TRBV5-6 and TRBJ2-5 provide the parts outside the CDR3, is DAGVTQSPTHLIKTRGQQVTLRCSPKSGHDTVSWYQQALGQGPQFIFQYYEEEERQRGNFPDRFSGHQFPNYSSELNVNALLLGDSALYLCASSFRQGARETQYFGPGTRLLVL.

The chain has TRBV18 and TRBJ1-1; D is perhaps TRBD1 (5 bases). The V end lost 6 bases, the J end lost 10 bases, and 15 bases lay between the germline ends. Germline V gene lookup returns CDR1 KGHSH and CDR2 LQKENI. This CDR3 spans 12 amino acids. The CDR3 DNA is TGTGCCAGCTCCCAAGAGCTGACAGCAGCTTTCTTT. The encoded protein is CASSQELTAAFF.

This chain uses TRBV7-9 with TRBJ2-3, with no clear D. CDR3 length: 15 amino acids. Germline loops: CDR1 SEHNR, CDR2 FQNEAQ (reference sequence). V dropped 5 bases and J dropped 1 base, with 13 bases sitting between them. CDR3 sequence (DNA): TGTGCCAGCAGCCTGTGGGCGACGGGCACAGATACGCAGTATTTT. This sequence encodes CASSLWATGTDTQYF.

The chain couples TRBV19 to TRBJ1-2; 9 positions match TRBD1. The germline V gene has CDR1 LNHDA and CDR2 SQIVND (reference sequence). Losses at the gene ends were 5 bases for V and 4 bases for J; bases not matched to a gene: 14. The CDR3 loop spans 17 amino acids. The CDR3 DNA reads TGTGCCAGTAGTCTCTCGCTCGGGACAGGGTGGAGCTATGGCTACACCTTC. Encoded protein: CASSLSLGTGWSYGYTF.

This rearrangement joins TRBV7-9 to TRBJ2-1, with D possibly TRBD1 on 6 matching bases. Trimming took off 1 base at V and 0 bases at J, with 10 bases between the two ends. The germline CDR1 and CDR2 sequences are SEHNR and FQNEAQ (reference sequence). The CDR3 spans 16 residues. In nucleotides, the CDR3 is TGTGCCAGCAGCTTAGGCGTAGGGGGCTCCTACAATGAGCAGTTCTTC. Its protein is CASSLGVGGSYNEQFF.

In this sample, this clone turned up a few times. The CDR3 DNA is TGCGCCAGCAGCCAAGATCCGCAGGGCGGTTCTAATTCACCCCTCCACTTT. Encoded protein: CASSQDPQGGSNSPLHF. The V gene is TRBV4-3, the J gene TRBJ1-6; tentative D call: TRBD1 (5 bases). The ends were cut back, 0 bases at V and 6 bases at J, with 15 bases in the middle. The germline gives CDR1 LGHNA, CDR2 YSLEER. The CDR3 spans 17 residues.

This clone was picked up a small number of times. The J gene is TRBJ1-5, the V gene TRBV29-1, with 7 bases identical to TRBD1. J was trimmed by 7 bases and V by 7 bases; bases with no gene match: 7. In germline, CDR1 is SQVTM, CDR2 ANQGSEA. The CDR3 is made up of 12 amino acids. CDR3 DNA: TGCAGCGCTCGACAGGGTGAGCAGCCCCAGCATTTT. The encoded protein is CSARQGEQPQHF.

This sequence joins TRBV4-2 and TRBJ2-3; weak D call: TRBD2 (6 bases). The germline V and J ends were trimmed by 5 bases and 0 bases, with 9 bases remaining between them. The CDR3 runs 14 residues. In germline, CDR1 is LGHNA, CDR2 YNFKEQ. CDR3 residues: CASSRGTSTDTQYF. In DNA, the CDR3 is TGTGCCAGCAGCAGAGGGACTAGCACAGATACGCAGTATTTT.

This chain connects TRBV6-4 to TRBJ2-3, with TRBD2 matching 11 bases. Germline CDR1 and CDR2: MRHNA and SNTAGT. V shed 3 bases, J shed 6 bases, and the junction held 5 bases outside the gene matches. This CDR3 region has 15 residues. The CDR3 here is CASSESLAGGDTQYF. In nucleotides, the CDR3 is TGTGCCAGCAGTGAGAGTTTAGCGGGAGGGGATACGCAGTATTTT.

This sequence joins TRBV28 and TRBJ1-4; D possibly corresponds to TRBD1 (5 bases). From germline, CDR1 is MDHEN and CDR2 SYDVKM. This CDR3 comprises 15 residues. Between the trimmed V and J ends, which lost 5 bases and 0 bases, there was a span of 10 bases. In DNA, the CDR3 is TGTGCCAGCAGTACCTCGACAGCAACTAATGAAAAACTGTTTTTT. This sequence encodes CASSTSTATNEKLFF.

The CDR3 sequence: CASSSHSGANVLTF. The CDR3 bases are TGTGCCAGCAGTTCCCACTCTGGGGCCAACGTCCTGACTTTC. The chain uses TRBV6-2 or TRBV6-3 and TRBJ2-6, with D hard to call. The V and J ends lost 4 bases and 0 bases respectively, with 4 bases between them. CDR1 MNHEY and CDR2 SVGEGT come from the germline V gene. The CDR3 totals 14 residues.